This TCR beta chain appears in the sequencing data of a study of CD8 T cells in Susac syndrome. Blood CD8+ and CD4+ T cells underwent high-throughput TCR beta sequencing. Healthy donors were controls matched for age and sex. While CD8+ and CD4+ T cells were isolated negatively, TEMRA cells were enriched by FACS. With random hexamers, 0.5 to 1 ug RNA was reverse transcribed. Multiplex PCR with immunoSEQ amplified the TCR beta CDR3 across 54 Vbeta and 13 Jbeta. TCRdb used MiXCR to reprocess the immunoSEQ multiplex PCR reads, holding one entry per CDR3 protein. The table lists 80,000 to 90,000 distinct CDR3 sequences, roughly 91% of them singletons. Germline V gene sequence: CDR1 SGHVS, CDR2 FQNEAQ. Deletions cut 4 bases from V and 5 bases from J, with 11 bases between. The CDR3 extends over 13 amino acids.

The sequenced sample consisted of CD8+ T cells from PBMCs. The sequence was collected from a human donor in good health. The rearrangement uses TRBV7-8 and TRBJ2-5; maybe TRBD1 (5 bases). CDR3 region: CASSSLQEETQYF. In DNA, the CDR3 is TGTGCCAGCAGCTCACTACAGGAGGAGACCCAGTACTTC. The variable domain in full, with the rest retrieved from reference TRBV7-8 and TRBJ2-5, is GAGVSQSPRYKVAKRGQDVALRCDPISGHVSLFWYQQALGQGPEFLTYFQNEAQLDKSGLPSDRFFAERPEGSVSTLKIQRTQQEDSAVYLCASSSLQEETQYFGPGTRLLVL.